Detailed here is one TCR beta chain. Its antigen is not known. Germline V gives CDR1 MNHEY, CDR2 SMNVEV (reference sequence). The CDR3 loop spans 15 amino acids. Libraries of TRB cDNA were made by 5' RACE and carried UMIs. TCRdb reanalyzed the 5' RACE reads and collapses them to one entry per CDR3 protein, without DNA. The specimen's table records around 90,000 distinct CDR3 sequences. The sorter processed each CD8+ T cell subset in triplicate at 250,000 to 300,000 cells apiece. This sample was included in a study of CXCR3-negative and CXCR3-positive naive CD8 T cells. Study observations and caveats: High diversity, comparable across both naive subsets, contrasted with much lower diversity in memory CD8+ cells.

The chain recombines TRBV27 with TRBJ2-6. The specimen was naive CXCR3- CD8+ T cells from blood. Documented subset: CD45RO-CCR7+CD27+CD95- naive CD8+ T cells lacking CXCR3 (TNR3-). This receptor was taken from a human donor in good health. Some clones in this sample may be carry-over from other donors' samples. The CDR3 reads CASSPQSSGANVLTF. Combining the CDR3 with reference TRBV27 and TRBJ2-6 gives the whole variable domain EAQVTQNPRYLITVTGKKLTVTCSQNMNHEYMSWYRQDPGLGLRQIYYSMNVEVTDKGDVPEGYKVSRKEKRNFPLILESPSPNQTSLYFCASSPQSSGANVLTFGAGSRLTVL.